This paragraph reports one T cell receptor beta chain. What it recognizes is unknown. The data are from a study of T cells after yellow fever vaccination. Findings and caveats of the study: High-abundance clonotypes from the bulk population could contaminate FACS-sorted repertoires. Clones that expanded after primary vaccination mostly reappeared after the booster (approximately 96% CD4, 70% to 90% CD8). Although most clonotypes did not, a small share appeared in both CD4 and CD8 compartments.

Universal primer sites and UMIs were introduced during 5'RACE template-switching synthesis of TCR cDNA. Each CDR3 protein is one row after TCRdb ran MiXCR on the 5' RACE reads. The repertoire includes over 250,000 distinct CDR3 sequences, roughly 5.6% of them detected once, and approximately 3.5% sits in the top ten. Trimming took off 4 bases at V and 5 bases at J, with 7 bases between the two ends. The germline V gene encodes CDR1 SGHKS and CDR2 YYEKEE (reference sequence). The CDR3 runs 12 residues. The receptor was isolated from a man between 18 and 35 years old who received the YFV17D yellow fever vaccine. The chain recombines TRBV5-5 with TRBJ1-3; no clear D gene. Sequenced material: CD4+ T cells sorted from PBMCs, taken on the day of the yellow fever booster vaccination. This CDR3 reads CASSLPRNTIYF. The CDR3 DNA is TGTGCCAGCAGCCTGCCGAGAAACACCATATATTTT. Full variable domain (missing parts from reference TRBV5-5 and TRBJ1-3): DAGVTQSPTHLIKTRGQQVTLRCSPISGHKSVSWYQQVLGQGPQFIFQYYEKEERGRGNFPDRFSARQFPNYSSELNVNALLLGDSALYLCASSLPRNTIYFGEGSWLTVV.